This T cell receptor beta chain comes out of a study of blood T cell repertoires in COVID-19. Background on the study: PBMCs, B-cell-depleted T cells, or T cells were the source of the cDNA or gDNA that made up the material.

V lost 5 bases, J lost 7 bases, and 15 bases lay in between. The CDR3 runs 14 residues. Germline V gene lookup returns CDR1 PRHDT and CDR2 FYEKMQ (reference sequence). This clone was seen only a few times. In the original workflow: From reference gene primer amplification, estimates of nucleated cell counts were derived. Clones were sequenced by immunoSEQ multiplex PCR, and TCRdb holds only the in-frame ones, with some missing. V, J and clone size are taken as reported in that table, and D and trimming were inferred from the DNA itself. This table holds fewer than 200,000 clones, over 60% found once. This receptor was taken from a man between 60 and 70 years old with acute or convalescent COVID-19. Sequences were obtained from peripheral blood. The gene calls are TRBV13 and TRBJ2-1; D gene unclear. CDR3 protein: CASSPPRENNEQFF. CDR3 nucleotide sequence: TGTGCCAGCAGCCCACCGAGAGAAAATAATGAGCAGTTCTTC.